The rows below give T cell receptor beta chains drawn from one sample of a study of blood T cell repertoires in COVID-19. The repertoire was sequenced with immunoSEQ multiplex PCR; TCRdb's copy has only in-frame clones and lacks some. The sample yields 250,000 or so clones, roughly 91% seen once. Sequenced material: PBMCs or T cells enriched from blood (not recorded which). All receptors derive from a man in his forties who had recovered from COVID-19. The CDR3 runs from the conserved cysteine through the conserved F or W. The D gene is left open where the match is weak. Some rows mark clone size as missing; the rest say once, few, many or name a class of expanded clone.

CASSVSSGPTWDTQYF	TGTGCCAGTAGTGTGTCTAGCGGTCCCACCTGGGATACGCAGTATTTT	TRBJ2-3	TRBV19	TRBD2	-
CASGGNSGSPPEQFF	TGTGCCAGCGGGGGTAACAGCGGGAGTCCGCCCGAGCAGTTCTTC	TRBJ2-1	TRBV6-5	TRBD2	-
CASSQEGRLDEQFF	TGTGCCAGCAGCCAAGAAGGAAGACTCGATGAGCAGTTCTTC	TRBJ2-1	TRBV4-2	-	-
CASSPSQGPYEQYF	TGTGCCAGCAGCCCCTCACAGGGTCCCTACGAGCAGTACTTC	TRBJ2-7	TRBV3-1/TRBV3-2	-	-
CASSQGLARFF	TGTGCCAGCAGCCAGGGACTAGCTCGGTTCTTC	TRBJ2-1	TRBV7-3	TRBD2	-
CASRDSAASTDTQYF	TGTGCCAGCAGGGACAGCGCTGCTAGCACAGATACGCAGTATTTT	TRBJ2-3	TRBV27	-	-
CASSSDDTGIF	TGTGCCAGCAGTTCCGACGATACCGGGATCTTT	TRBJ1-1	TRBV12-3/TRBV12-4	-	-
CASSEGDTIRDTQYF	TGTGCCAGCAGCGAGGGCGATACCATACGAGATACGCAGTATTTT	TRBJ2-3	TRBV25-1	-	-
CASSPRGQPNTEAFF	TGTGCCAGCTCACCGAGGGGACAGCCGAACACTGAAGCTTTCTTT	TRBJ1-1	TRBV18	TRBD1	-
CASSLGTGNSEKLFF	TGTGCTAGCAGCTTAGGGACAGGGAATTCGGAAAAACTGTTTTTT	TRBJ1-4	TRBV7-7	TRBD1	-
CASSFGQTSNQPQHF	TGTGCCAGCAGCTTCGGACAGACAAGCAATCAGCCCCAGCATTTT	TRBJ1-5	TRBV7-9	-	once
CASSSGIPGLGYEQYF	TGTGCCAGTAGTAGCGGCATTCCGGGACTAGGGTACGAGCAGTACTTC	TRBJ2-7	TRBV19	TRBD2	once
CASSPSGGSYNEQFF	TGTGCCAGCAGCCCGTCGGGGGGATCCTACAATGAGCAGTTCTTC	TRBJ2-1	TRBV11-3	TRBD2	-
CATLITGAYPSSGNTIYF	TGTGCCACCCTAATCACAGGGGCATATCCTTCCTCTGGAAACACCATATATTTT	TRBJ1-3	TRBV7-9	TRBD1	-
CASSLGATRPGELFF	TGTGCCAGCAGCTTAGGTGCGACTAGACCCGGGGAGCTGTTTTTT	TRBJ2-2	TRBV7-6	-	-